A selection of T cell receptor beta chains follows, all from one sample in a study of CD8 T cells in ankylosing spondylitis. Each CDR3 protein is one row after TCRdb ran MiXCR on the 5' RACE reads. This sample has roughly 180,000 distinct CDR3 sequences, with around 10% found just once. The specimen was blood, either unsorted or a sorted T cell fraction (not recorded which). Receptors originate from a male donor with ankylosing spondylitis or in good health (not recorded which). Each CDR3 is given with its conserved first and last residue. A D gene is named only where the DNA matches it firmly. Where a row states a size, it is once, few, many or the class of an expanded clone; other rows omit it.

D gene,CDR3 length,V gene,clone size,J gene,CDR3 DNA,CDR3 protein
.,13,TRBV30,.,TRBJ2-5,TGTGCCTGGAGTGTAAGGCCCCGGGAGACCCAGTACTTC,CAWSVRPRETQYF
TRBD2,14,TRBV18,many,TRBJ2-7,TGTGCCAGCTCACCAGGACTAGCGGTTTACGAGCAGTACTTC,CASSPGLAVYEQYF
.,14,TRBV30,few,TRBJ2-1,TGTGCCTGGACCGTGGGACGCGGCTACAATGAGCAGTTCTTC,CAWTVGRGYNEQFF
TRBD2,17,TRBV7-6,many,TRBJ2-3,TGTGCCAGCAGCTTAGGCCTACTAGCGGGTAGCACAGATACGCAGTATTTT,CASSLGLLAGSTDTQYF
.,13,TRBV19,.,TRBJ1-2,TGTGCCAGTAGTATATTGGACGGCTATGGCTACACCTTC,CASSILDGYGYTF
.,12,TRBV12-3/TRBV12-4,once,TRBJ1-4,TGTGTCAGCAGTTTAGCGCCCGGACCCAAGTTTTTT,CVSSLAPGPKFF
.,14,TRBV19,.,TRBJ2-2,TGTGCCAGTAGTATAGTCCCAAGGACCGGGGAGCTGTTTTTT,CASSIVPRTGELFF
.,16,TRBV12-3/TRBV12-4,many,TRBJ2-1,TGTGCCAGCAGTTTAGATAGTCGGGGTGGGGGCAATGAGCAGTTCTTC,CASSLDSRGGGNEQFF
.,17,TRBV9,many,TRBJ2-2,TGTGCCAGCAGCCTATTCCCCATATTGCTAGGCACCGGGGAGCTGTTTTTT,CASSLFPILLGTGELFF
.,15,TRBV9,many,TRBJ1-2,TGTGCCAGCAGCGTAGCCTCGGAAATGAACTATGGCTACACCTTC,CASSVASEMNYGYTF
TRBD2,15,TRBV11-2,few,TRBJ2-1,TGTGCCAGCAGCCGGACTAGCGGGGCTAACAATGAGCAGTTCTTC,CASSRTSGANNEQFF
TRBD2,15,TRBV3-1,many,TRBJ2-5,TGTGCCAGCAGCCATGGGGTAGCGGGGGTAGAGACCCAGTACTTC,CASSHGVAGVETQYF
TRBD1,15,TRBV6-5,many,TRBJ2-1,TGTGCCAGCAGTTTGGACAGGGTGGAAGTTAGTGAGCAGTTCTTC,CASSLDRVEVSEQFF
.,13,TRBV12-3/TRBV12-4,many,TRBJ1-3,TGTGCCAGCAGCACCTCCCCGGAGGACACCATATATTTT,CASSTSPEDTIYF
.,16,TRBV5-4,many,TRBJ2-5,TGTGCCAGCAGCTTGGGGACCCCCCTAGTAGGGGAGACCCAGTACTTC,CASSLGTPLVGETQYF
TRBD2,16,TRBV11-3,many,TRBJ2-3,TGTGCCAGCAGCTTAGGGGGACTAGCTGGCGCAGATACGCAGTATTTT,CASSLGGLAGADTQYF
TRBD2,16,TRBV12-3/TRBV12-4,many,TRBJ2-2,TGTGCCAGCAGTTTAGGGACTAGCGGGCTGACCGGGGAGCTGTTTTTT,CASSLGTSGLTGELFF
TRBD2,17,TRBV27,few,TRBJ2-2,TGTGCCAGCAGTTTTCAGCGGGGGGGCGGGAACACCGGGGAGCTGTTTTTT,CASSFQRGGGNTGELFF
.,13,TRBV12-3/TRBV12-4,.,TRBJ2-1,TGTGCCAGCAGCTATACACGGGGTGGTTGGCAGTTCTTC,CASSYTRGGWQFF
.,13,TRBV3-1,few,TRBJ2-2,TGTGCCAGCAGCCAAGTCTCCACCGGGGAGCTGTTTTTT,CASSQVSTGELFF
.,16,TRBV20-1,many,TRBJ2-2,TGCAGTGCTAGAGATTGGGCGGGGGCCAACACCGGGGAGCTGTTTTTT,CSARDWAGANTGELFF
TRBD2,16,TRBV12-3/TRBV12-4,many,TRBJ2-6,TGTGCCAGCACCTTGGGGAGGGCCTCTGGGGCCAACGTCCTGACTTTC,CASTLGRASGANVLTF
TRBD1,17,TRBV28,many,TRBJ2-7,TGTGCCAGCAGTTTACAAGGACCGGGACAGGGGGGGTACGAGCAGTACTTC,CASSLQGPGQGGYEQYF
TRBD1,15,TRBV12-3/TRBV12-4,few,TRBJ2-1,TGTGCCAGCAGCGTCGGGACAGGGGGTTTGGATGAGCAGTTCTTC,CASSVGTGGLDEQFF
TRBD2,16,TRBV7-8,many,TRBJ2-2,TGTGCCAGCAGACAAAGGACTAGCGGGGGTACCGGGGAGCTGTTTTTT,CASRQRTSGGTGELFF
TRBD1,18,TRBV5-1,few,TRBJ2-6,TGCGCCAGCAGCTTGGACGGGACAGGAATATCTGGGGCCAACGTCCTGACTTTC,CASSLDGTGISGANVLTF
TRBD1,17,TRBV20-1,.,TRBJ1-5,TGCAGTGCTGGGGCCGGGACAGGACCTTATAGCAATCAGCCCCAGCATTTT,CSAGAGTGPYSNQPQHF
.,15,TRBV5-1,many,TRBJ1-3,TGCGCCAGCAGCGGCCTGAAGAGCTCTGGAAACACCATATATTTT,CASSGLKSSGNTIYF
.,13,TRBV28,.,TRBJ1-2,TGTGCCAGCGGTTCGGGGGGTTTAAAAGGCTACACCTTC,CASGSGGLKGYTF
.,13,TRBV7-7,.,TRBJ2-1,TGTGCCAGCAGCTTAGCCCAAAACAATGAGCAGTTCTTC,CASSLAQNNEQFF
.,17,TRBV19,.,TRBJ2-1,TGTGCCAGTAGTATAGGACCCTTGAGGGGATCTTACAATGAGCAGTTCTTC,CASSIGPLRGSYNEQFF